These 23 T cell receptor beta chains originate from one sample sequenced in a study of control samples from healthy donors and cancer patients (dated by TCRdb to 2018 to 2021). Receptors were amplified or captured by the immunoSEQ multiplex PCR assay. Held by TCRdb, this immuneACCESS table contains in-frame sequences only and omits some clones. Under half of the omission traces to an unresolved V gene where checked; the cause of the rest is unknown. A total of 100,000 to 150,000 clones appear in this sample, 80% to 95% of them only once. The top ten clones comprise 5.5% of the sample. The source material was blood. All receptors come from a man between 18 and 29 years old in good health.

The CDR3 reads CASSRGAGSYEQYF. DNA for the CDR3: TGTGCCAGCTCTCGAGGGGCGGGATCCTACGAGCAGTACTTC. This rearrangement joins TRBV18 to TRBJ2-7, with D possibly matching TRBD2 (6 bases). Germline CDR1 is KGHSH and CDR2 is LQKENI. Trimming removed 6 bases from V and 1 base from J, with 13 bases in between. This CDR3 region has 14 residues.

A single count supports this clone. The sample contains more than one DNA sequence encoding this CDR3. This rearrangement joins TRBV9 to TRBJ1-2, with 8 bases identical to TRBD1. This CDR3 is built from 14 residues. V trimming: 3 bases; J trimming: 5 bases; junction bases outside the gene matches: 6. From germline, CDR1 is SGDLS and CDR2 YYNGEE. CDR3 sequence: CASSDDRGGYGYTF. In nucleotides, the CDR3 is TGTGCCAGCAGCGACGACAGGGGTGGGTATGGCTACACCTTC.

CDR3 residues: CSVHQVRTEAFF. The CDR3 DNA is TGCAGCGTTCACCAGGTTAGGACTGAAGCTTTCTTT. This sequence joins TRBV29-1 and TRBJ1-1, with D hard to call. Trimming cost V 5 bases and J 5 bases, with 12 bases left between them. CDR1 and CDR2 from the germline V gene are SQVTM and ANQGSEA. The CDR3 has 12 amino acids.

This sequence joins TRBV7-9 and TRBJ1-2, with D perhaps matching TRBD1 (6 bases). Looked up from germline, CDR1 is SEHNR and CDR2 is FQNEAQ (reference sequence). CDR3 length equals 13 residues. V lost 5 bases, J lost 7 bases, and 14 bases lay in between. In DNA, the CDR3 is TGTGCCAGCAGCAGGGGACAAGCTACTGGCTACACCTTC. Translated: CASSRGQATGYTF.

The CDR3 sequence is CASFSPGITSTDTQYF. CDR3 in DNA: TGTGCCAGTTTTTCTCCAGGCATCACAAGCACAGATACGCAGTATTTT. The chain employs TRBV28 and TRBJ2-3; no reliable D call. CDR3 length equals 16 residues. Deletions cut 9 bases from V and 0 bases from J, with 19 bases between. The V gene's germline CDR1 is MDHEN and CDR2 SYDVKM.

The chain carries TRBV9 and TRBJ2-5; D may correspond to TRBD1 or TRBD2 (5 bases each). Germline V gene data show CDR1 as SGDLS and CDR2 as YYNGEE. The CDR3 contains 15 residues. V shed 3 bases and J shed 2 bases, with 14 bases lying between them. In DNA form, the CDR3 reads TGTGCCAGCAGCGCCCTGGGGGACCCTCAAGAGACCCAGTACTTC. Protein product: CASSALGDPQETQYF. The whole variable domain, remainder taken from reference TRBV9 and TRBJ2-5, is DSGVTQTPKHLITATGQRVTLRCSPRSGDLSVYWYQQSLDQGLQFLIQYYNGEERAKGNILERFSAQQFPDLHSELNLSSLELGDSALYFCASSALGDPQETQYFGPGTRLLVL.

This chain joins TRBV5-4 and TRBJ1-2; 10 bases line up with TRBD1. CDR3 length equals 19 residues. Germline V gene data show CDR1 as SGHNT and CDR2 as YYREEE (reference sequence). V shed 5 bases and J 4 bases; nucleotides not matched to a gene: 20. The CDR3 loop is CASRHDRGQAGLRLYGYTF. CDR3 DNA: TGTGCCAGCAGGCACGACAGGGGGCAAGCAGGACTTCGGCTCTATGGCTACACCTTC.

This clone was observed once. This chain uses TRBV6-5 with TRBJ2-7, with D possibly TRBD1 on 5 matching bases. The CDR3 contains 13 residues. Looked up from germline, CDR1 is MNHEY and CDR2 is SVGAGI. Trimming pared 6 bases from V and 3 bases from J, leaving 12 bases between. DNA for the CDR3: TGTGCCAGCAGACGACAGAACCTCTACGAGCAGTACTTC. Translated, it gives CASRRQNLYEQYF.

This chain uses TRBV2 with TRBJ2-7; D is possibly TRBD1 (6 bases). The V end was cut by 7 bases, the J end by 3 bases, with 16 bases between. The CDR3 loop spans 14 amino acids. Germline V gene lookup returns CDR1 SNHLY and CDR2 FYNNEI. Here the CDR3 reads CASMESRTDYEQYF. DNA for the CDR3: TGTGCCAGCATGGAATCTCGGACAGACTACGAGCAGTACTTC.

The chain joins TRBV5-4 to TRBJ2-7; no reliable D call. Germline V lookup: CDR1 SGHNT, CDR2 YYREEE (reference sequence). The V end was cut by 0 bases, the J end by 1 base, with 8 bases between. This CDR3 spans 14 amino acids. The CDR3 nucleotides read TGTGCCAGCAGCTTGGATGGTCAGTCCTACGAGCAGTACTTC. Protein product: CASSLDGQSYEQYF.

V usage is TRBV6-4 and J usage is TRBJ1-5, with D hard to call. Trimming took off 0 bases at V and 5 bases at J, with 17 bases between the two ends. The CDR3 contains 17 residues. Germline lookup yields CDR1 MRHNA and CDR2 SNTAGT. DNA of the CDR3: TGTGCCAGCAGTGACTCAGGTGGGAGAGACTTCTATCAGCCCCAGCATTTT. Its translation is CASSDSGGRDFYQPQHF.

The chain couples TRBV3-1 (or the pseudogene TRBV3-2) to TRBJ2-2; TRBD1 aligns across 9 bases. The V and J ends lost 1 base and 6 bases, in that order; junction bases with no gene match: 3. This CDR3 comprises 15 residues. Germline V gene data show CDR1 as LGHDT and CDR2 as YNNKEL (reference sequence). CDR3 nucleotide sequence: TGTGCCAGCAGCCAAGTACAGGGGGCTTCCGGGGAGCTGTTTTTT. Amino acid sequence: CASSQVQGASGELFF.

The count of this clone is one. This chain uses TRBV5-4 with TRBJ1-1; D ambiguous. This CDR3 region has 14 residues. Germline V lookup: CDR1 SGHNT, CDR2 YYREEE (reference sequence). V was pared by 2 bases and J by 0 bases, with 8 bases between. The CDR3 spells CASSFRTVNTEAFF. The DNA for the CDR3 is TGTGCCAGCAGCTTTCGGACGGTGAACACTGAAGCTTTCTTT.

V and J are TRBV11-3 and TRBJ2-1; no clear D. The V and J ends lost 1 base and 1 base respectively, with 5 bases between them. Germline CDR1 reads SGHNT; CDR2 reads YENEEA. This CDR3 is 14 amino acids long. The CDR3 DNA is TGTGCCAGCAGCTTAGGGGGTTCCTACAATGAGCAGTTCTTC. Encoded protein: CASSLGGSYNEQFF.

This chain links TRBV11-2 with TRBJ1-1; D is unresolved. The CDR3 is 15 residues long. CDR1 SGHAT and CDR2 FQNNGV come from the germline V gene. V lost 1 base and J lost 3, with 12 bases in between. This CDR3 reads CASSLAIGKYTEAFF. Here the CDR3 DNA reads TGTGCCAGCAGCTTAGCAATTGGGAAATACACTGAAGCTTTCTTT.

The V call is TRBV11-2, the J call TRBJ1-3; D is unresolved. Germline V gene sequence: CDR1 SGHAT, CDR2 FQNNGV. Trimming cost V 0 bases and J 1 base, with 4 bases left between them. The CDR3 length is 14 residues. The CDR3 DNA follows: TGTGCCAGCAGCTTAGACATTTCTGGAAACACCATATATTTT. It yields the protein CASSLDISGNTIYF.

This chain joins TRBV29-1 and TRBJ1-1, with D perhaps matching TRBD1 (5 bases). Trimming removed 1 base from V and 5 bases from J, with 14 bases in between. The CDR3 consists of 14 residues. CDR1 is SQVTM and CDR2 is ANQGSEA in the germline V gene. CDR3 in DNA: TGCAGCGTTGAAGGGACGGGGTGGGGGACTGAAGCTTTCTTT. Translated: CSVEGTGWGTEAFF.

The chain combines TRBV7-2 with TRBJ2-3; a possible D gene is TRBD2 (6 bases). CDR3 length equals 14 residues. V dropped 5 bases and J dropped 2 bases, with 11 bases sitting between them. Germline V CDR1 and CDR2: SGHTA, FQGNSA. Here the CDR3 DNA reads TGTGCCAGCAGCCCGGACTATACCACAGATACGCAGTATTTT. Amino acids: CASSPDYTTDTQYF.

This chain links TRBV9 with TRBJ1-2, with TRBD1 matching 7 bases. CDR1 is SGDLS and CDR2 is YYNGEE in the germline V gene. Trimming removed 4 bases from V and 4 bases from J; junction bases left unmatched: 1. This CDR3 has 12 residues. CDR3 DNA sequence: TGTGCCAGCAGCCGGGACAGCTATGGCTACACCTTC. Translated: CASSRDSYGYTF.

The J gene is TRBJ2-7, the V gene TRBV5-6; D is uncertain. Germline V gene lookup returns CDR1 SGHDT and CDR2 YYEEEE. Between the trimmed V and J ends, which lost 4 bases and 1 base, there was a span of 6 bases. The CDR3 covers 12 residues. The CDR3, as DNA: TGTGCCAGCAGCCACGAATCCTACGAGCAGTACTTC. Protein product: CASSHESYEQYF.

In this sample, this clone turned up once. The chain combines TRBV7-3 with TRBJ2-2; possible D gene TRBD1, 5 bases. The V gene lost 5 bases and the J gene lost 0 bases, with 13 bases spanning the gap. Germline-derived CDR1 and CDR2 are SGHTA and FQGTGA. The CDR3 length is 16 residues. For the CDR3, the DNA is TGTGCCAGCAGCCCTAGAGGCAGGGCGAACACCGGGGAGCTGTTTTTT. It translates to CASSPRGRANTGELFF.

The V call is TRBV4-1, the J call TRBJ2-2; 9 positions match TRBD2. Germline V CDR1 and CDR2: MGHRA, YSYEKL. The CDR3 is 17 residues long. V shed 0 bases, J shed 2 bases, and the junction held 4 bases outside the gene matches. CDR3 DNA sequence: TGCGCCAGCAGCCAAGATCGGCGGGGGGGAAACACCGGGGAGCTGTTTTTT. Translated, it gives CASSQDRRGGNTGELFF.

The V and J genes are TRBV30 and TRBJ1-2; D is uncertain. The CDR3 sequence is 12 residues long. Germline V gives CDR1 GTSNPN, CDR2 SVGIG (reference sequence). The germline V and J ends were trimmed by 1 base and 4 bases, with 7 bases remaining between them. DNA of the CDR3: TGTGCCTGGAGTGCGGCAGCCTATGGCTACACCTTC. It is translated as CAWSAAAYGYTF. The whole variable domain, filled in from reference TRBV30 and TRBJ1-2, reads SQTIHQWPATLVQPVGSPLSLECTVEGTSNPNLYWYRQAAGRGLQLLFYSVGIGQISSEVPQNLSASRPQDRQFILSSKKLLLSDSGFYLCAWSAAAYGYTFGSGTRLTVV.